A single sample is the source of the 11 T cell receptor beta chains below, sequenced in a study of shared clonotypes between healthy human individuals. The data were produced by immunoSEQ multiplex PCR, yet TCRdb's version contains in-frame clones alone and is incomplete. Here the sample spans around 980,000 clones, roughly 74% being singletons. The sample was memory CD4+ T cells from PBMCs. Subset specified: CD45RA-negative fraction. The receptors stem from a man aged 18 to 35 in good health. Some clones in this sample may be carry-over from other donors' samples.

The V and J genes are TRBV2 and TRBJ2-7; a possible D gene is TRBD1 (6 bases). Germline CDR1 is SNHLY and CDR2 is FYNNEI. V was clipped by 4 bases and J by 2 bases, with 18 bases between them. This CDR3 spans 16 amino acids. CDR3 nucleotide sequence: TGTGCCAGCAGTGGTCATCGGGCAGGGACAACCTACGAGCAGTACTTC. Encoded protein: CASSGHRAGTTYEQYF.

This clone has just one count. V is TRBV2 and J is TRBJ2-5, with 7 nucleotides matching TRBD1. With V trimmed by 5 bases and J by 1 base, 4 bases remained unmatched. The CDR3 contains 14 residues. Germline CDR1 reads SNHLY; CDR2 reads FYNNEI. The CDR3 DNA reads TGTGCCAGCAGTCAGAACAGGGGCCAAGAGACCCAGTACTTC. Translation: CASSQNRGQETQYF.

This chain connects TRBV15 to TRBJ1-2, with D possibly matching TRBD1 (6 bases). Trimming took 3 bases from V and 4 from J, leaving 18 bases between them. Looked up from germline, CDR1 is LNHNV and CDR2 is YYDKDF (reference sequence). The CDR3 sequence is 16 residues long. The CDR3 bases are TGTGCCACCAGCAGTGCTCAGCTCAGGGGAGTCTATGGCTACACCTTC. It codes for CATSSAQLRGVYGYTF.

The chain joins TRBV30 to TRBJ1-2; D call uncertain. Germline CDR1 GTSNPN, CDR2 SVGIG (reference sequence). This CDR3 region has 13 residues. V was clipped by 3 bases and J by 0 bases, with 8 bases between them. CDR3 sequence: CAWSPIANYGYTF. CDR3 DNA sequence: TGTGCCTGGAGCCCAATAGCTAACTATGGCTACACCTTC.

CDR3 DNA: TGTGCCAGCAGCGTAGGTTCGCAGCAGGGTAGTACAGATACGCAGTATTTT. Translating gives CASSVGSQQGSTDTQYF. J is TRBJ2-3 and V is TRBV9; D is possibly TRBD1 (5 bases). The CDR3 covers 17 residues. In germline, CDR1 is SGDLS, CDR2 YYNGEE. V was cut by 0 bases and J by 3 bases, with 17 bases left in between. The entire variable domain, with the rest obtained from reference TRBV9 and TRBJ2-3, is as follows: DSGVTQTPKHLITATGQRVTLRCSPRSGDLSVYWYQQSLDQGLQFLIQYYNGEERAKGNILERFSAQQFPDLHSELNLSSLELGDSALYFCASSVGSQQGSTDTQYFGPGTRLTVL.

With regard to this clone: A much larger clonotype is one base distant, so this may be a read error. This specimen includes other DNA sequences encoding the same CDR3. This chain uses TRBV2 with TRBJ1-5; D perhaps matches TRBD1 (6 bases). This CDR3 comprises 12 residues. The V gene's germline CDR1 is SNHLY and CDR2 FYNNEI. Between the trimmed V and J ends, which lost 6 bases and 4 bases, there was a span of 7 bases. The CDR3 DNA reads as TGTGCCAGCAGGACAGGTAATCAGCCCCAGCATTTT. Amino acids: CASRTGNQPQHF. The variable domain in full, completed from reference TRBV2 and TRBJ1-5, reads EPEVTQTPSHQVTQMGQEVILRCVPISNHLYFYWYRQILGQKVEFLVSFYNNEISEKSEIFDDQFSVERPDGSNFTLKIRSTKLEDSAMYFCASRTGNQPQHFGDGTRLSIL.

CDR3 protein: CASQQGTPHEKLFF. CDR3 in DNA: TGTGCCAGCCAACAAGGGACCCCACATGAAAAACTGTTTTTT. V gene TRBV18 combines with J gene TRBJ1-4, with D tentatively TRBD1 (5 bases). Trimming left V 8 bases short and J 6 bases short, with 16 bases between. Germline V gene sequence: CDR1 KGHSH, CDR2 LQKENI. The CDR3 runs to 14 residues. The variable domain in full, completed from reference TRBV18 and TRBJ1-4, reads NAGVMQNPRHLVRRRGQEARLRCSPMKGHSHVYWYRQLPEEGLKFMVYLQKENIIDESGMPKERFSAEFPKEGPSILRIQQVVRGDSAAYFCASQQGTPHEKLFFGSGTQLSVL.

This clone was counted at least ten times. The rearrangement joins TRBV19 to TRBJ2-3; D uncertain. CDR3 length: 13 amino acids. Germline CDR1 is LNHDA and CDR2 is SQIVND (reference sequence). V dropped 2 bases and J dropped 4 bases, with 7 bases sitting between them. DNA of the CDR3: TGTGCCAGTAGTATACAGGACGCAGATACGCAGTATTTT. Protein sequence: CASSIQDADTQYF.

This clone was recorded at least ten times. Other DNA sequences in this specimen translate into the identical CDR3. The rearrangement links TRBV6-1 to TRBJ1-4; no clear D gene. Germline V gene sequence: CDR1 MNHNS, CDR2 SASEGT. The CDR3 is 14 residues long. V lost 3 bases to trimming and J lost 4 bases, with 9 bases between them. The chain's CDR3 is CASSEDRVNEKLFF. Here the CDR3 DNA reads TGTGCCAGCAGTGAGGATAGAGTTAATGAAAAACTGTTTTTT.

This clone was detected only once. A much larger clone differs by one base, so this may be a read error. The CDR3: CSVGGGGLYGYTF. For the CDR3, the DNA is TGCAGCGTTGGGGGTGGAGGGCTCTATGGCTACACCTTC. The chain has TRBV29-1 and TRBJ1-2; D is ambiguous. This CDR3 comprises 13 residues. Germline values: CDR1 SQVTM, CDR2 ANQGSEA. The germline V and J ends were trimmed by 4 bases and 4 bases, with 13 bases remaining between them.

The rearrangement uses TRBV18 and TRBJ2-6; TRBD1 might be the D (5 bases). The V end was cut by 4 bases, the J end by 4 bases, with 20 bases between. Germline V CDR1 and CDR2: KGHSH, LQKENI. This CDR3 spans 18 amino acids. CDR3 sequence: CASSQKGFTLPGANVLTF. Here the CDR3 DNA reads TGTGCCAGCTCACAAAAGGGGTTTACGCTGCCCGGGGCCAACGTCCTGACTTTC.